Each of the 4 T cell receptor beta chains below was sequenced from the same sample in a study of T cells in tuberculosis. Method: immunoSEQ multiplex PCR; TCRdb's copy keeps in-frame clones and lacks some. The table includes under 40,000 clones, 93% detected once. Material for sequencing was PBMCs. The receptors were sampled from a donor aged 10-30 years with latent tuberculosis or without tuberculosis infection.

This clone appeared a few times. This sequence joins TRBV6-5 and TRBJ1-5, with 9 bases matching TRBD1. CDR3 length equals 14 residues. After removal of 5 bases from V and 2 bases from J, the junction contained 1 base not matched to a gene. Germline V gene lookup returns CDR1 MNHEY and CDR2 SVGAGI. The DNA of the CDR3 is TGTGCCAGCAGTAGGACAGGGGGCAATCAGCCCCAGCATTTT. Its translation is CASSRTGGNQPQHF.

The V call is TRBV11-2, the J call TRBJ1-1, with D perhaps TRBD1 (6 bases). Trimming cost V 5 bases and J 0 bases, with 25 bases left between them. Looked up from germline, CDR1 is SGHAT and CDR2 is FQNNGV. The CDR3 extends over 19 amino acids. CDR3 nucleotide sequence: TGTGCCAGCAGCGAACAAGGACAGCGAGGGGCTCCCATGAACACTGAAGCTTTCTTT. Protein product: CASSEQGQRGAPMNTEAFF.

The chain has TRBV2 and TRBJ2-1, with 11 bases lining up with TRBD1. This CDR3 has 14 residues. Looked up from germline, CDR1 is SNHLY and CDR2 is FYNNEI. V shed 3 bases, J shed 7 bases, and the junction held 2 bases outside the gene matches. The CDR3 is CASSDGQGANEQFF. The CDR3 coding sequence is TGTGCCAGCAGTGACGGACAGGGGGCGAATGAGCAGTTCTTC. The full variable domain, in which reference TRBV2 and TRBJ2-1 provide the parts outside the CDR3, is EPEVTQTPSHQVTQMGQEVILRCVPISNHLYFYWYRQILGQKVEFLVSFYNNEISEKSEIFDDQFSVERPDGSNFTLKIRSTKLEDSAMYFCASSDGQGANEQFFGPGTRLTVL.

The V gene is TRBV11-3, the J gene TRBJ1-3; D unclear. V lost 2 bases and J 0 bases, leaving 5 bases between the germline ends. Germline V gene sequence: CDR1 SGHNT, CDR2 YENEEA. The length of the CDR3 is 14 residues. The CDR3 DNA sequence: TGTGCCAGCAGCTTAACGGGCTCTGGAAACACCATATATTTT. This sequence encodes CASSLTGSGNTIYF.